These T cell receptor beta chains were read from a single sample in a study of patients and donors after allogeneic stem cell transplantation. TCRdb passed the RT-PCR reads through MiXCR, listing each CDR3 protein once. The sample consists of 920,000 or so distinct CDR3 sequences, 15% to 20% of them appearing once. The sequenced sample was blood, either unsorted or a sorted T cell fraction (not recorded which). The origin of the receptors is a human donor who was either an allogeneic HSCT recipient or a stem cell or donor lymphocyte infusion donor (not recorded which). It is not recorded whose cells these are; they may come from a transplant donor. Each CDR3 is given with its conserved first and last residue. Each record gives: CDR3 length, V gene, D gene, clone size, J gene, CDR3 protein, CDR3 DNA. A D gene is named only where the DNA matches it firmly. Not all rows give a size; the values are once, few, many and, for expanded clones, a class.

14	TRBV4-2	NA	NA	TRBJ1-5	CASSQDMHSQPQHF	TGTGCCAGCAGCCAAGATATGCATAGCCAGCCCCAGCATTTT
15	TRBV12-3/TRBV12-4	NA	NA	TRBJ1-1	CASSLSMWNSGEAFF	TGTGCCAGCAGCCTTTCCATGTGGAATTCGGGTGAAGCTTTCTTT
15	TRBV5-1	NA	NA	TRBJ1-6	CASSLGADRGSPLHF	TGCGCCAGCAGCTTGGGGGCGGACCGGGGGTCACCCCTCCACTTT
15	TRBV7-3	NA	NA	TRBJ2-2	CASSLRENKAGELFF	TGTGCCAGCAGCTTACGAGAGAATAAGGCCGGGGAGCTGTTTTTT
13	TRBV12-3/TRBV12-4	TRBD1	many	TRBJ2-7	CASSPTGSYEQYF	TGTGCCAGCAGCCCGACAGGGTCCTACGAGCAGTACTTC
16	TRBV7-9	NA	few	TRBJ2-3	CASSLVAGFSADTQYF	TGTGCCAGCAGCTTAGTTGCAGGGTTCAGCGCAGATACGCAGTATTTT
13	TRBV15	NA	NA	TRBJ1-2	CVTSRVDSYGYTF	TGTGTCACCAGCAGAGTGGACAGCTATGGCTACACCTTC
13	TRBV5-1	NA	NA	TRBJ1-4	CASSPGANEKLFF	TGCGCCAGCAGCCCGGGAGCCAATGAAAAACTGTTTTTT
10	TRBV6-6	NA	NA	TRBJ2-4	CASSRGDIYF	TGTGCCAGCAGCCGTGGGGACATATACTTC
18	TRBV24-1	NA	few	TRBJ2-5	CATSDPSVGTPHGETQYF	TGTGCCACCAGTGATCCCTCTGTTGGCACCCCTCACGGGGAGACCCAGTACTTC
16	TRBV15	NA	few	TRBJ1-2	CATSRDSRGGAQGYTF	TGTGCCACCAGCAGAGATAGTAGAGGGGGGGCGCAGGGCTACACCTTC
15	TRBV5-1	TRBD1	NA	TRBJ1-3	CASSNTGDSGNTIYF	TGCGCCAGCAGCAATACAGGGGACTCTGGAAACACCATATATTTT
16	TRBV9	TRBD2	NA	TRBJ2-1	CASSTAGGLSSYEQFF	TGTGCCAGCAGTACCGCGGGGGGACTATCGTCATATGAGCAGTTCTTC
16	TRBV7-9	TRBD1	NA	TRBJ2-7	CASSLLTGQSSYEQYF	TGTGCCAGCAGCTTATTAACGGGACAGAGCTCCTACGAGCAGTACTTC
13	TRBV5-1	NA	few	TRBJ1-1	CASGQGAGAEAFF	TGCGCCAGCGGGCAGGGTGCCGGTGCTGAAGCTTTCTTT
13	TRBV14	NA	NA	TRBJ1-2	CASSQRIIWDYTF	TGTGCCAGCAGCCAACGAATTATCTGGGACTACACCTTC
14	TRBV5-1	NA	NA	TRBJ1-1	CASSPRSSATEAFF	TGCGCCAGCAGCCCAAGAAGCTCGGCCACTGAAGCTTTCTTT